This T cell receptor (beta chain) was found in a study of shared clonotypes between healthy human individuals. The repertoire was sequenced with immunoSEQ multiplex PCR; TCRdb's copy has only in-frame clones and lacks some. This repertoire shows about 1,800,000 clones, about 95% found once; its top ten account for around 1.2%. It was CD45RO-negative cells, positively selected for CCR7, that made up naive CD8 cells, with terminally differentiated effector memory CD45RA+ cells excluded. The V gene's germline CDR1 is SEHNR and CDR2 FQNEAQ (reference sequence). The CDR3 runs 15 residues. The V and J ends lost 4 bases and 2 bases respectively, with 13 bases between them.

Sample: naive CD8+ T cells sorted from blood. The V and J genes are TRBV7-9 and TRBJ2-3; D perhaps matches TRBD2 (5 bases). This TCR was sampled from a man aged 18 to 29 in good health. This CDR3 is CASSSPEDHTDTQYF. CDR3 bases: TGTGCCAGCAGCTCACCGGAGGACCACACAGATACGCAGTATTTT. Combining the CDR3 with reference TRBV7-9 and TRBJ2-3 gives the whole variable domain DTGVSQNPRHKITKRGQNVTFRCDPISEHNRLYWYRQTLGQGPEFLTYFQNEAQLEKSRLLSDRFSAERPKGSFSTLEIQRTEQGDSAMYLCASSSPEDHTDTQYFGPGTRLTVL.